This T cell receptor (beta chain) was recovered during a study of technical replicates of blood from several donors. Trimming removed 2 bases at V and 2 bases at J, with 6 bases between. CDR1 and CDR2 (germline): LNHNV, YYDKDF (reference sequence). The CDR3 totals 13 residues. Profiled with immunoSEQ multiplex PCR; TCRdb holds only in-frame clones, not every one. The sample shows over 50,000 clones, roughly 95% of them seen only once. The sequence came from a human donor in good health. Some clones in this sample may be carry-over from other donors' samples. V and J are TRBV15 and TRBJ1-1; D gene uncertain. Sequenced input: PBMCs. CDR3 coding DNA: TGTGCCACCAGCAGACAGGTAAACACTGAAGCTTTCTTT. This codes for CATSRQVNTEAFF.